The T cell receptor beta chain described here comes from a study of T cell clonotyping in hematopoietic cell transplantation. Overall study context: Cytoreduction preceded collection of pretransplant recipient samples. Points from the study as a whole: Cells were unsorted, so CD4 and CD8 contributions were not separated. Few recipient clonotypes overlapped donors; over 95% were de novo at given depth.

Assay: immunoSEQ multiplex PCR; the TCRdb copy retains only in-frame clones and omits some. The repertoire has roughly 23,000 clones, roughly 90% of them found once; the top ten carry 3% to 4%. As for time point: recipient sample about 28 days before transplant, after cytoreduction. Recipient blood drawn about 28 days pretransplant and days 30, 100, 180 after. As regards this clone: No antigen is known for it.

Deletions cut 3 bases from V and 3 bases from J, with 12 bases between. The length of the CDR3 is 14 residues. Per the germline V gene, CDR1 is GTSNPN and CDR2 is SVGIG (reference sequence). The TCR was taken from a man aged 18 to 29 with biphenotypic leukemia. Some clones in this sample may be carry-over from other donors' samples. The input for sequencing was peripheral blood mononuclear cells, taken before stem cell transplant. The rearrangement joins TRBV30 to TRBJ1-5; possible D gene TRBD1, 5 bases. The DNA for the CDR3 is TGTGCCTGGAGCAAGAGACAGCCCAATCAGCCCCAGCATTTT. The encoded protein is CAWSKRQPNQPQHF.